This T cell receptor beta chain was identified in a study of blood T cell repertoires in COVID-19. About the study: Samples came from the United States, Italy and Spain, spanning acute and convalescent COVID-19. PBMCs, B-cell-depleted T cells, or T cells provided the cDNA or gDNA that made up the material.

The CDR3 sequence is 15 residues long. Trimming left V 4 bases short and J 0 bases short, with 8 bases between. The germline V gene has CDR1 SGDLS and CDR2 YYNGEE. Per the original data handling: Researchers report that nucleated cell counts were estimated from reference gene primer amplification. Measured with immunoSEQ multiplex PCR; TCRdb has only the in-frame clones, and not every one. That table furnishes V, J and clone size, whereas the DNA furnished D and trimming. The sample lists 120,000 or so clones, 83% occurring once. The chain carries TRBV9 and TRBJ2-6; D is unclear. This receptor was identified in a man aged 80 or over with active or convalescent COVID-19. Sequenced sample: peripheral blood. CDR3 in amino acids: CASSPQLSGANVLTF. The CDR3 nucleotides are TGTGCCAGCAGCCCACAGCTCTCTGGGGCCAACGTCCTGACTTTC.